The 23 T cell receptor beta chains reported below all come from one sample, sequenced in a study of identical twins. Each CDR3 protein gets one entry after TCRdb re-called the 5' RACE reads with MiXCR. The sample holds hundreds of thousands of distinct CDR3 sequences, approximately 22% seen once. These same data were also listed under a study on T cells expressing NK-cell markers.

The sequencing input was PBMCs. The receptor set was obtained from a young woman in good health.

This clonotype was observed a handful of times. The chain employs TRBV3-1 and TRBJ2-7; 9 bases match TRBD2. The CDR3 totals 12 residues. V dropped 3 bases and J dropped 7; count of bases not matched to a gene: 1. Germline V CDR1 and CDR2: LGHDT, YNNKEL (reference sequence). CDR3 sequence (DNA): TGTGCCAGCAGCCACGCGGGGGGGGAGCAGTACTTC. Protein sequence: CASSHAGGEQYF.

V is TRBV9 and J is TRBJ2-5, with D possibly being TRBD2 (5 bases). Trimming took 0 bases from V and 4 from J, leaving 16 bases between them. From germline, CDR1 is SGDLS and CDR2 YYNGEE. CDR3 length: 16 amino acids. In DNA form, the CDR3 reads TGTGCCAGCAGCGTAGTAGAGGGCCCAAGTAGAGAGACCCAGTACTTC. This gives the protein CASSVVEGPSRETQYF.

This clonotype has more than one count but fewer than ten. In DNA, the CDR3 is TGTGCCAGCAGCCCCTCGTACTACGAGCAGTACTTC. Translated: CASSPSYYEQYF. J is TRBJ2-7 and V is TRBV7-2, with D uncertain. There are 12 residues in the CDR3. CDR1 SGHTA and CDR2 FQGNSA come from the germline V gene. V dropped 5 bases and J dropped 3 bases, with 8 bases sitting between them.

The chain carries TRBV25-1 and TRBJ1-1; D not certain. CDR3 length: 15 amino acids. The V gene lost 7 bases and the J gene lost 6 bases, with 21 bases spanning the gap. Germline loops: CDR1 MGHDK, CDR2 SYGVNS. Written as DNA, the CDR3 is TGTGCCAGCACCGGTCCGGAGCGGGGATTCGCTGAAGCTTTCTTT. Residues: CASTGPERGFAEAFF.

The chain links TRBV20-1 to TRBJ1-1; 11 bases match TRBD1. This CDR3 has 11 residues. Looked up from germline, CDR1 is DFQATT and CDR2 is SNEGSKA (reference sequence). Trimming took 4 bases from V and 10 from J; bases not matched to a gene: 2. For the CDR3, the DNA is TGCAGTGCTACGGACAGGGGGCCAGCTTTCTTT. Encoded protein: CSATDRGPAFF.

This clonotype was observed at least ten times. This chain joins TRBV27 and TRBJ1-1; possibly TRBD1 for D (6 bases). Trimming took 5 bases from V and 1 from J, leaving 11 bases between them. Germline values: CDR1 MNHEY, CDR2 SMNVEV (reference sequence). The CDR3 consists of 14 residues. CDR3 coding DNA: TGTGCCAGCAGTCATACAGGGCCGAACACTGAAGCTTTCTTT. As protein: CASSHTGPNTEAFF.

This rearrangement joins TRBV11-2 to TRBJ2-2; D remains ambiguous. The CDR3 is 14 amino acids. V lost 5 bases to trimming and J lost 5 bases, with 12 bases between them. Germline CDR1 is SGHAT and CDR2 is FQNNGV. The CDR3 region has the DNA TGTGCCAGCAGCCGCCAGATTGGGACCGGGGAGCTGTTTTTT. It specifies CASSRQIGTGELFF. Based on the CDR3 plus reference TRBV11-2 and TRBJ2-2, the full variable domain is EAGVAQSPRYKIIEKRQSVAFWCNPISGHATLYWYQQILGQGPKLLIQFQNNGVVDDSQLPKDRFSAERLKGVDSTLKIQPAKLEDSAVYLCASSRQIGTGELFFGEGSRLTVL.

The chain employs TRBV9 and TRBJ2-1; D unclear. The germline V gene has CDR1 SGDLS and CDR2 YYNGEE. The V gene lost 5 bases and the J gene lost 2 bases, with 14 bases spanning the gap. This CDR3 contains 15 residues. CDR3 loop: CASSVTLKPYNEQFF. In DNA, the CDR3 is TGTGCCAGCAGTGTAACTTTAAAACCCTACAATGAGCAGTTCTTC.

This clonotype showed up just a few times. The rearrangement joins TRBV6-5 to TRBJ2-1; 12 positions agree with TRBD1. The CDR3 loop spans 16 amino acids. J gave up 6 bases and V 4 bases, and 7 bases lay outside the gene matches. CDR1 is MNHEY and CDR2 is SVGAGI in the germline V gene. CDR3 in amino acids: CASSSGTGGYLNEQFF. DNA of the CDR3: TGTGCCAGCAGTTCCGGGACAGGGGGCTACCTCAATGAGCAGTTCTTC.

The genes are TRBV21-1 and TRBJ2-1. TRBV21-1 is listed as a pseudogene. This CDR3 region has 15 residues. The CDR3 DNA reads TGTGCCAGCAGCGTCTTACCTACCCCGTTGAGTGAGCAGTTCTTC. It translates to CASSVLPTPLSEQFF.

CDR3 DNA sequence: TGTGCCAGCACAGGTGTGGGGGGCAGGCACGAGCAGTACTTC. It yields the protein CASTGVGGRHEQYF. V gene TRBV6-1 combines with J gene TRBJ2-7, with D perhaps TRBD1 or TRBD2 (6 bases each). The CDR3 contains 14 residues. Germline CDR1 reads MNHNS; CDR2 reads SASEGT. Trimming stripped 7 bases from V and 5 bases from J, with 18 bases between.

The chain combines TRBV7-2 with TRBJ2-1, with D maybe TRBD2 (6 bases). Germline V gives CDR1 SGHTA, CDR2 FQGNSA. V was clipped by 6 bases and J by 10 bases, with 16 bases between them. This CDR3 has 13 residues. The chain's CDR3 is CASRSGLRPEQFF. DNA for the CDR3: TGTGCCAGCAGGTCGGGACTCCGCCCGGAGCAGTTCTTC.

This clonotype was picked up many times. This sequence joins TRBV20-1 and TRBJ2-7; 8 bases line up with TRBD1. The ends lost 7 bases at V and 5 bases at J; junction bases unmatched: 7. The V gene's germline CDR1 is DFQATT and CDR2 SNEGSKA (reference sequence). The CDR3 extends over 12 amino acids. The CDR3 DNA follows: TGCAGTGTCCAGGACAGGGACGACGAGCAGTACTTC. Translating it yields CSVQDRDDEQYF.

This clonotype has more than one count but fewer than ten. This chain links TRBV6-1 with TRBJ2-3; 7 bases line up with TRBD2. The junction had 5 bases not matched to a gene; V was cut back by 2 bases and J by 0 bases. The CDR3 extends over 16 amino acids. Germline CDR1 reads MNHNS; CDR2 reads SASEGT. DNA of the CDR3: TGTGCCAGCAGTGAATTTCGGGGAGGGAGCACAGATACGCAGTATTTT. Encoded protein: CASSEFRGGSTDTQYF.

With respect to this clonotype: One junction end does not reproduce the germline sequence, and a read error may be involved. The V gene is TRBV20-1, the J gene TRBJ2-1; D ambiguous. CDR1 is DFQATT and CDR2 is SNEGSKA in the germline V gene (reference sequence). The CDR3 spans 12 residues. CDR3 DNA sequence: TGCAGCGCTAGTCCCATACTCAGTACGCAGTTCTTC. Translating it yields CSASPILSTQFF.

There are a few counts of this clonotype. The chain's CDR3 is CSARDYGGYVEYF. As DNA, the CDR3 is TGCAGTGCTAGAGATTACGGGGGTTACGTGGAGTATTTT. This chain links TRBV20-1 with TRBJ2-3, with D perhaps TRBD2 (6 bases). CDR1 is DFQATT and CDR2 is SNEGSKA in the germline V gene (reference sequence). V was trimmed by 0 bases and J by 13 bases, leaving 17 bases between them. This CDR3 is 13 amino acids long.

In this sample, this clonotype turned up many times. The chain links TRBV6-4 to TRBJ2-6, with D unclear. Germline CDR1 and CDR2: MRHNA and SNTAGT. The CDR3 is 14 residues long. Trimming left V 3 bases short and J 1 base short, with 4 bases between. Here the CDR3 reads CASSEGSGANVLTF. CDR3 in DNA: TGTGCCAGCAGTGAAGGGTCTGGGGCCAACGTCCTGACTTTC.

The chain is built from TRBV11-1 and TRBJ2-3; 9 bases are a match to TRBD1. This CDR3 has 18 amino acids. Germline CDR1 SGHAT, CDR2 FQDESV (reference sequence). V was pared by 0 bases and J by 2 bases, with 9 bases of the junction left unmatched. The CDR3 loop is CASSLAPTGGKFTDTQYF. The CDR3 coding sequence is TGTGCCAGCAGCTTAGCGCCGACAGGGGGTAAATTCACAGATACGCAGTATTTT.

In its sample, this clonotype was seen many times. The chain joins TRBV3-1 to TRBJ2-1; possibly TRBD1 or TRBD2 for D (5 bases each). The CDR3 extends over 14 amino acids. Germline CDR1 and CDR2: LGHDT and YNNKEL (reference sequence). Trimming stripped 0 bases from V and 5 bases from J, with 8 bases between. The CDR3 nucleotides read TGTGCCAGCAGCCAAGAGGGGACGGACAATGAGCAGTTCTTC. This codes for CASSQEGTDNEQFF.

V gene TRBV12-3 or TRBV12-4 combines with J gene TRBJ2-1; the D gene is possibly TRBD2 (7 bases). The germline V and J ends were trimmed by 8 bases and 5 bases, with 16 bases remaining between them. The CDR3 consists of 14 residues. The CDR3 DNA is TGTGCCAGCTGCACCCTCGGGGGGCACAATGAGCAGTTCTTC. It specifies CASCTLGGHNEQFF.

This clonotype was found a few times. The V gene is TRBV20-1, the J gene TRBJ1-4; D call uncertain. CDR3 size: 15 residues. Trimming took 1 base from V and 2 from J, leaving 11 bases between them. Per germline, CDR1 DFQATT and CDR2 SNEGSKA (reference sequence). The CDR3 nucleotides read TGCAGTGCTAGAGCTCCTTTGGGCACTAATGAAAAACTGTTTTTT. Amino acid sequence: CSARAPLGTNEKLFF.

The genes are TRBV7-2 and TRBJ2-3; the D gene is possibly TRBD2 (5 bases). Trimming pared 4 bases from V and 4 bases from J, leaving 12 bases between. Germline-derived CDR1 and CDR2 are SGHTA and FQGNSA. The CDR3 has 14 amino acids. The CDR3 spells CASSSGGPADTQYF. The CDR3 DNA reads as TGTGCCAGCAGCTCCGGCGGGCCGGCAGATACGCAGTATTTT. Drawing the rest from reference TRBV7-2 and TRBJ2-3, the complete variable domain is GAGVSQSPSNKVTEKGKDVELRCDPISGHTALYWYRQSLGQGLEFLIYFQGNSAPDKSGLPSDRFSAERTGGSVSTLTIQRTQQEDSAVYLCASSSGGPADTQYFGPGTRLTVL.

This clonotype was counted at least ten times. The chain recombines TRBV12-3 or TRBV12-4 with TRBJ2-3; D is perhaps TRBD2 (6 bases). Deletions cut 6 bases from V and 0 bases from J, with 10 bases between. The CDR3 is 14 residues long. CDR3 residues: CASSFAGSTDTQYF. CDR3 sequence (DNA): TGTGCCAGCAGCTTCGCGGGAAGCACAGATACGCAGTATTTT.